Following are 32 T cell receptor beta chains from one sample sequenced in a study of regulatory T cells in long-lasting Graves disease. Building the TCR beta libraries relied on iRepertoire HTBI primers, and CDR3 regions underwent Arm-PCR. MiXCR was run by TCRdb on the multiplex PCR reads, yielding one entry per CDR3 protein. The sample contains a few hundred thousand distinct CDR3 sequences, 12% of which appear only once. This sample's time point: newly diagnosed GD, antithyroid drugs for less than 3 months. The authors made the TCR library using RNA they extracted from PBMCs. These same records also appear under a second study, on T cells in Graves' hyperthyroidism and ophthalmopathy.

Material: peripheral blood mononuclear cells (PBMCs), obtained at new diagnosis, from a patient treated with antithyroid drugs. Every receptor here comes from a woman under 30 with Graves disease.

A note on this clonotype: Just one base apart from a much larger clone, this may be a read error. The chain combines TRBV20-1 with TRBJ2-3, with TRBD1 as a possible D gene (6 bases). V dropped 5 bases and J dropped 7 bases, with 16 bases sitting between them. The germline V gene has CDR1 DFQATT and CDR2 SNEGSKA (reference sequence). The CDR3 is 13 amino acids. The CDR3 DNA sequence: TGCAGTGCTCCAGGACAGCCCTGGAATACGCAGTATTTT. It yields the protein CSAPGQPWNTQYF.

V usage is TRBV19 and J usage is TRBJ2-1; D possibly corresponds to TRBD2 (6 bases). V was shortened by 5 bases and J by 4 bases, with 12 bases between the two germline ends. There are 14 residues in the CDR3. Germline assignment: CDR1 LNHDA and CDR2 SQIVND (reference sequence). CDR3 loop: CASSAGPKYNEQFF. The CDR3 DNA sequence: TGTGCCAGTAGTGCGGGACCGAAGTACAATGAGCAGTTCTTC.

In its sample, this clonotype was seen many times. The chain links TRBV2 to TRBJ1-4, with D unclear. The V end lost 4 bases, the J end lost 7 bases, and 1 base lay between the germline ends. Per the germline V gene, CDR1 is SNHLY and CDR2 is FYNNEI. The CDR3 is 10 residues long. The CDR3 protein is CASSVEKLFF. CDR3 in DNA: TGTGCCAGCAGTGTTGAAAAACTGTTTTTT.

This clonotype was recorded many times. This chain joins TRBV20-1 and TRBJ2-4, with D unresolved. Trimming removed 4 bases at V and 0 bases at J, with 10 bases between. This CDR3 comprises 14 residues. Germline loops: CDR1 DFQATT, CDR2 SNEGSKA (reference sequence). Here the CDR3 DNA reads TGCAGTGCTATTGAAGCGCTAGCCAAAAACATTCAGTACTTC. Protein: CSAIEALAKNIQYF.

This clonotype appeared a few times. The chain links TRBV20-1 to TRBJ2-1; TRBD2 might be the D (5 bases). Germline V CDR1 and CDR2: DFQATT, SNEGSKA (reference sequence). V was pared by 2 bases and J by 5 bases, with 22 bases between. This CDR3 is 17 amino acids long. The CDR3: CSARLAAAASIHNEQFF. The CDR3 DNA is TGCAGTGCTAGACTCGCGGCGGCGGCTAGCATCCACAATGAGCAGTTCTTC.

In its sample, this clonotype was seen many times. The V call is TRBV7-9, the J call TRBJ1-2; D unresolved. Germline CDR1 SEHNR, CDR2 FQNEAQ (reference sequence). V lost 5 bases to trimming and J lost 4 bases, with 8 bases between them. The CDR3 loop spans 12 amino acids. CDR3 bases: TGTGCCAGCAGCCGGACGGCCTATGGCTACACCTTC. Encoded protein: CASSRTAYGYTF.

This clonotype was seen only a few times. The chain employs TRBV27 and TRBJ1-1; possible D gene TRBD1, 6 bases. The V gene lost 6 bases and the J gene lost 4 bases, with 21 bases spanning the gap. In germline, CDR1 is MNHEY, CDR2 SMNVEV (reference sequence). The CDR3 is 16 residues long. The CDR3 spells CASSPLSSTGCTEAFF. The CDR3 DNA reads TGTGCCAGCAGCCCCCTATCCTCAACAGGGTGCACTGAAGCTTTCTTT.

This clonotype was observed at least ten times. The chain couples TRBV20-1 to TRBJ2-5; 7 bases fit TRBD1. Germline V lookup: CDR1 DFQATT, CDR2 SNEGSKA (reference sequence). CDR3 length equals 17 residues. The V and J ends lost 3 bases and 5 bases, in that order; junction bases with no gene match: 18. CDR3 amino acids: CSASGDHRGLFGETQYF. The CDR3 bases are TGCAGTGCTAGTGGGGATCACAGGGGCCTATTCGGGGAGACCCAGTACTTC.

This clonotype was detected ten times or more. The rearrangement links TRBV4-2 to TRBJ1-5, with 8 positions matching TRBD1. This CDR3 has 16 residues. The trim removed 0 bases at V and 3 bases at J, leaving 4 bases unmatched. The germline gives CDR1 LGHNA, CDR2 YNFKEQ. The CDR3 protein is CASSQDQGAANQPQHF. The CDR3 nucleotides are TGTGCCAGCAGCCAAGACCAGGGGGCGGCCAATCAGCCCCAGCATTTT.

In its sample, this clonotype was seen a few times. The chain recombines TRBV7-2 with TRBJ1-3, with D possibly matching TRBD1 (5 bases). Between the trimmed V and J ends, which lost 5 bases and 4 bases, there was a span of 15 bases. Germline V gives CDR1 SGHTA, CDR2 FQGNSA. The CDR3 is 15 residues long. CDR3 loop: CASSRMGRVGNTIYF. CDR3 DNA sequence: TGTGCCAGCAGCCGCATGGGACGAGTGGGAAACACCATATATTTT.

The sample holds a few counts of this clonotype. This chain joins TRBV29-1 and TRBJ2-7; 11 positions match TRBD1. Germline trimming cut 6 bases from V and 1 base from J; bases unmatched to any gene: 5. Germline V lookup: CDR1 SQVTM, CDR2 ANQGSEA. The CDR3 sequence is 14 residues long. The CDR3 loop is CSVMDRGRSYEQYF. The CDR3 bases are TGCAGCGTCATGGACAGGGGGCGATCCTACGAGCAGTACTTC.

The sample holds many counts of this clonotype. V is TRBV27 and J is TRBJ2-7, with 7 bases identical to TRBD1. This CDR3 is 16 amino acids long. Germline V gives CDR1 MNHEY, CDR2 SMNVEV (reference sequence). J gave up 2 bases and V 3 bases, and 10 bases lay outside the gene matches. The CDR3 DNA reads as TGTGCCAGCAGTTTGAGGACAGGAATGGTAGCCTACGAGCAGTACTTC. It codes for CASSLRTGMVAYEQYF.

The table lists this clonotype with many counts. DNA of the CDR3: TGTGCCAGCAGTTTACAGGGGGGTCCCACCTACGAGCAGTACTTC. This translates into CASSLQGGPTYEQYF. V is TRBV28 and J is TRBJ2-7; possibly TRBD1 for D (7 bases). The V end was cut by 2 bases, the J end by 2 bases, with 13 bases between. The CDR3 has 15 amino acids. Germline loops: CDR1 MDHEN, CDR2 SYDVKM.

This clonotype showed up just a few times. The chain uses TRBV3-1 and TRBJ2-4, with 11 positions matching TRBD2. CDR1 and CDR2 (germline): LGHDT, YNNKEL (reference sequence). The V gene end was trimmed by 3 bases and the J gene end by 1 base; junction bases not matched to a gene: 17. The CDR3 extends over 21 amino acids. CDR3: CASSHTLEGLAEGLAKNIQYF. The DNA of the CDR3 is TGTGCCAGCAGCCACACCTTGGAGGGACTAGCGGAGGGCTTGGCCAAAAACATTCAGTACTTC.

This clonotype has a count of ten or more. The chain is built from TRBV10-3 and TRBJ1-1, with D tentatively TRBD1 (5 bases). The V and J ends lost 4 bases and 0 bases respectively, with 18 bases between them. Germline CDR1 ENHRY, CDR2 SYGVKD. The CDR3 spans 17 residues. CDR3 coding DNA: TGTGCCATCAGTGGGAGGCCTCAGGGAACTATGAACACTGAAGCTTTCTTT. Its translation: CAISGRPQGTMNTEAFF.

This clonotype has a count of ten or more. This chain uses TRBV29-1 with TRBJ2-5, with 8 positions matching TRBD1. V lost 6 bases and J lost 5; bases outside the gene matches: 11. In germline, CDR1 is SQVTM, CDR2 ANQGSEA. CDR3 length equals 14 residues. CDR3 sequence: CSVAPGGQGETQYF. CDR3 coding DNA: TGCAGCGTAGCGCCAGGGGGCCAGGGGGAGACCCAGTACTTC.

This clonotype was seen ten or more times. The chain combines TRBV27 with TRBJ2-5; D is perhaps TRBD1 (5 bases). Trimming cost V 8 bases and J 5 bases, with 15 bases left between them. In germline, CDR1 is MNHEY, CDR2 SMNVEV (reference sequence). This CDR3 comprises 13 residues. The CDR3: CASGATMGETQYF. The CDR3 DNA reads TGTGCCAGCGGGGCTACGATGGGGGAGACCCAGTACTTC.

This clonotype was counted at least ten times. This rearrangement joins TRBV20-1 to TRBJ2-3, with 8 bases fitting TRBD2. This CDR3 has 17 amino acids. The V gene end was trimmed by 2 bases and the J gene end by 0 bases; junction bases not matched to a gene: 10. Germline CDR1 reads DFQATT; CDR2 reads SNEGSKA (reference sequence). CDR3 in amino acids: CSARSLAGGASTDTQYF. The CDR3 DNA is TGCAGTGCTAGAAGCCTAGCGGGCGGTGCTAGCACAGATACGCAGTATTTT.

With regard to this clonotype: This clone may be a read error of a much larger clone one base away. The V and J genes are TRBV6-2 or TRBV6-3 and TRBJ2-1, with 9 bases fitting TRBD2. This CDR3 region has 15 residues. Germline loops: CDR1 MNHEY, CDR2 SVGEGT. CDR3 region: CASSPGLAGPNGQFF. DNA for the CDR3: TGTGCCAGCAGTCCGGGCCTAGCGGGGCCGAATGGGCAGTTCTTC.

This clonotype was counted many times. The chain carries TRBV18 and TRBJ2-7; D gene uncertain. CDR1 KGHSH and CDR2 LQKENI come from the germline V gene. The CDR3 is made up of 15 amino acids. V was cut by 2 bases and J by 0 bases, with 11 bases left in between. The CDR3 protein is CASSPASASSYEQYV. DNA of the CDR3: TGTGCCAGCTCACCAGCCTCGGCTAGCTCCTACGAGCAGTACGTC.

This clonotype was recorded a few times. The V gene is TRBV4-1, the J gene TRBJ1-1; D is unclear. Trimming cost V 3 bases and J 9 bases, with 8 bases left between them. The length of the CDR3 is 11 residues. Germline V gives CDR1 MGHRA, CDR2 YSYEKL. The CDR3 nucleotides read TGCGCCAGCAGCCACCTAGATAAAGCTTTCTTT. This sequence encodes CASSHLDKAFF.

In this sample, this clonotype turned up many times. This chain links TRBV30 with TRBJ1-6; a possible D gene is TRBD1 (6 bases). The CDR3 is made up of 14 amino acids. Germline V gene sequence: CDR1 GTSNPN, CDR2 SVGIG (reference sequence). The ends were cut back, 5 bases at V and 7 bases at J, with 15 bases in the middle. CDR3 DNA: TGTGCCTGGGACAGGTCTTTATGGAATTCACCCCTCCACTTT. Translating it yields CAWDRSLWNSPLHF. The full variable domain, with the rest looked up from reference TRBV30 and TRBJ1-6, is SQTIHQWPATLVQPVGSPLSLECTVEGTSNPNLYWYRQAAGRGLQLLFYSVGIGQISSEVPQNLSASRPQDRQFILSSKKLLLSDSGFYLCAWDRSLWNSPLHFGNGTRLTVT.

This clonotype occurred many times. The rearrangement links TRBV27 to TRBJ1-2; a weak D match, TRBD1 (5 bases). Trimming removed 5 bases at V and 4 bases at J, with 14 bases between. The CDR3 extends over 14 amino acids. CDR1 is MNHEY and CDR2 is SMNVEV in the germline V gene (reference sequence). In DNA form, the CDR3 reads TGTGCCAGCAGTCCTGGGGGATTTGGCTATGGCTACACCTTC. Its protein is CASSPGGFGYGYTF.

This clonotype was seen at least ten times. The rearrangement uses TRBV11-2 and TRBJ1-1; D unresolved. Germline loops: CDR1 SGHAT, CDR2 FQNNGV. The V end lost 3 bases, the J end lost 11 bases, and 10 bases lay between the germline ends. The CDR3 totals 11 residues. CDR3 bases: TGTGCCAGCAGCTTGGGCAGCTCGGCTTTCTTT. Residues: CASSLGSSAFF. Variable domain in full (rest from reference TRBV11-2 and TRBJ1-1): EAGVAQSPRYKIIEKRQSVAFWCNPISGHATLYWYQQILGQGPKLLIQFQNNGVVDDSQLPKDRFSAERLKGVDSTLKIQPAKLEDSAVYLCASSLGSSAFFGQGTRLTVV.

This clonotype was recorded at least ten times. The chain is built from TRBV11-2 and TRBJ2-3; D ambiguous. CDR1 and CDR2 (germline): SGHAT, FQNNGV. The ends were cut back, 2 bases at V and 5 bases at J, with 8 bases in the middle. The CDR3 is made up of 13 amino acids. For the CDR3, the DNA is TGTGCCAGCAGCTTACTAATCCGAGATACGCAGTATTTT. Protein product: CASSLLIRDTQYF.

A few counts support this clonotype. CDR3 protein: CASSYTQGYYGYTF. As DNA, the CDR3 is TGTGCCAGCAGCTATACGCAGGGATACTATGGCTACACCTTC. V gene TRBV11-2 combines with J gene TRBJ1-2, with a weak D call TRBD1 (5 bases). Per germline, CDR1 SGHAT and CDR2 FQNNGV. The CDR3 is 14 amino acids. The V and J ends lost 4 bases and 3 bases respectively, with 12 bases between them.

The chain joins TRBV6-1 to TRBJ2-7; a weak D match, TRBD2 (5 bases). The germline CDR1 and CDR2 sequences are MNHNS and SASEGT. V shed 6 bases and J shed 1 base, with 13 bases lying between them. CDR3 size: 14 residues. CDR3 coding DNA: TGTGCCAGCAGACCCCGTGGGGAGTCCTACGAGCAGTACTTC. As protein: CASRPRGESYEQYF.

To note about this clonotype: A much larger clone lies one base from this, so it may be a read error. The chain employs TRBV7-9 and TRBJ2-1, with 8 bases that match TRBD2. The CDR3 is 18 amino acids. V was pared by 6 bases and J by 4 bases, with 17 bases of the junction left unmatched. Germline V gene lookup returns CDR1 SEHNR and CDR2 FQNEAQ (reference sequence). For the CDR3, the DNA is TGTGCCAGCAGGTCCACTCCCGGCCTATCGGGGGGGTACAATGAGCAGTTCTTC. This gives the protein CASRSTPGLSGGYNEQFF.

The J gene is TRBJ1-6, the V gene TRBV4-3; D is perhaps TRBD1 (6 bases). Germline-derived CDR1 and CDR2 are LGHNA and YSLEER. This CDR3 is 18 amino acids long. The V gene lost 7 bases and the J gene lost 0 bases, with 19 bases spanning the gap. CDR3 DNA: TGCGCCAGCAACCGCCGTTCTTGGGACACCTCCTATAATTCACCCCTCCACTTT. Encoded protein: CASNRRSWDTSYNSPLHF.

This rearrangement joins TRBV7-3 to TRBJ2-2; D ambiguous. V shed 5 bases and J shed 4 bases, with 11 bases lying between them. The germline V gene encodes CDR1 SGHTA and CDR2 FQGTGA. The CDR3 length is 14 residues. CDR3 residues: CASSPQPGTGELFF. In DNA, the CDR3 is TGTGCCAGCAGCCCACAACCGGGCACCGGGGAGCTGTTTTTT.

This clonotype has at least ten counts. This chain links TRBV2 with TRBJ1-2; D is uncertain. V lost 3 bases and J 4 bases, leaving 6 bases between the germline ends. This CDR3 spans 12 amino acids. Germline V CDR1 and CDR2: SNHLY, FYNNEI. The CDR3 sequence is CASSEEGYGYTF. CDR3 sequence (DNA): TGTGCCAGCAGTGAGGAGGGCTATGGCTACACCTTC.

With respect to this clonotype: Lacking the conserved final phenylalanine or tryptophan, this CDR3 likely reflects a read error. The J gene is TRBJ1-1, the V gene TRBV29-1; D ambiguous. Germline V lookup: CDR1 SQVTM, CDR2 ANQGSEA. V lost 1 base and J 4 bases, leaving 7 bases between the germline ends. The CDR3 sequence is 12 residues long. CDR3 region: CSVEVISTEAFS. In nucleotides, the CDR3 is TGCAGCGTTGAAGTCATTAGCACTGAAGCTTTCTCT.